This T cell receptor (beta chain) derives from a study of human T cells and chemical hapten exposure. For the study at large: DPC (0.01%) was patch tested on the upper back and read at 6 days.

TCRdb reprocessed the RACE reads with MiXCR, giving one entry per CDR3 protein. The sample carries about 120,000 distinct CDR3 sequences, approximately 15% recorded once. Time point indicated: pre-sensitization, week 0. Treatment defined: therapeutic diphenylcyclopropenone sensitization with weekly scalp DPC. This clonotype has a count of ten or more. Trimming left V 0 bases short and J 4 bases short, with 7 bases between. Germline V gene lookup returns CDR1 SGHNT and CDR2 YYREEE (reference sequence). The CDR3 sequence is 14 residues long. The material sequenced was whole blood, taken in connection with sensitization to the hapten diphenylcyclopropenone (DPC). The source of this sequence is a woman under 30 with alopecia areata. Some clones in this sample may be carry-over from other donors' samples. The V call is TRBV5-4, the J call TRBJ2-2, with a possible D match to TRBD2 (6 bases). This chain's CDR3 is CASSLDGSTGELFF. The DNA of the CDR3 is TGTGCCAGCAGCTTGGACGGGAGCACCGGGGAGCTGTTTTTT.